This T cell receptor beta chain was captured in a study of PD-1 blockade in mismatch repair-deficient tumors. Background on the study: Enrolled about 2013-2017, patients had progressing, pretreated mismatch repair-deficient cancers of 12 types.

Points from the study as a whole: After pembrolizumab, tumor-resident clones rose rapidly, then generally contracted before radiologic responses.

CDR1 and CDR2 from the germline V gene are SGHDT and YYEEEE. The V end lost 0 bases, the J end lost 3 bases, and 4 bases lay between the germline ends. The CDR3 is 13 residues long. Three pembrolizumab responders had their TCRs sequenced. Remarks on this clone: What it recognizes is unknown.

The protocol was immunoSEQ multiplex PCR, while the TCRdb copy is restricted to in-frame clones and leaves out a portion. This sample has 120,000 or so clones; almost 90% occur once, and the top ten carry 12%. Material: peripheral blood, obtained approximately 72 weeks after starting pembrolizumab. V usage is TRBV5-6 and J usage is TRBJ1-5, with D hard to call. The TCR comes from an adult with mismatch repair-deficient cancer. In DNA, the CDR3 is TGTGCCAGCAGCTTGGGCATCAATCAGCCCCAGCATTTT. This translates into CASSLGINQPQHF.